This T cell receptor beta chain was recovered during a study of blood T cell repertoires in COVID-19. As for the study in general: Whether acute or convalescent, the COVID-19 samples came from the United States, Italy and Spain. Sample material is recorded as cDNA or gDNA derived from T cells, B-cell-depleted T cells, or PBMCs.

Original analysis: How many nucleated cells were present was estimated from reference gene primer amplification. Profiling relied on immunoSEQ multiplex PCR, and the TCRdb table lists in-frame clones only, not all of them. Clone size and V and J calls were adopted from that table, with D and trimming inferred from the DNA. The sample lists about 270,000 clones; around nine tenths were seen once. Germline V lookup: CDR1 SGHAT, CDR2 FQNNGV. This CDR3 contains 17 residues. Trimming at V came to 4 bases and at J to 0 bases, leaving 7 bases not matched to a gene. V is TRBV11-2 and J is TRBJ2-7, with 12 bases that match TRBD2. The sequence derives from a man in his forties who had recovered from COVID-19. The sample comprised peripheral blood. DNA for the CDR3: TGTGCCAGCAGCTCCGGACTAGCGGGGCTTAGCTCCTACGAGCAGTACTTC. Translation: CASSSGLAGLSSYEQYF.